Below, 23 T cell receptor beta chains from the same sample are listed, as sequenced in a study of patients and donors after allogeneic stem cell transplantation (dated by TCRdb to between 2020 and 2021). The library was built by means of RT-PCR. Sequenced using a NextSeq 550. TCRdb reprocessed the public reads (quality trimming at Q25 with fastp, clone calling with MiXCR) and kept in-frame beta chains. Each entry is one CDR3 protein sequence, shown with its most common DNA and genes. Recorded for this sample are about a million distinct CDR3 sequences; about a sixth of them occurred a single time. Around 6% of the sample rests with the top ten. The sequencing sample was made of blood, either unsorted or a sorted T cell fraction (not recorded which). These receptors were collected from a human donor who was either an allogeneic HSCT recipient or a stem cell or donor lymphocyte infusion donor (not recorded which). It is not recorded whose cells these are; they may come from a transplant donor.

This clonotype was detected only a few times. This rearrangement joins TRBV29-1 to TRBJ2-5, with TRBD2 matching 8 bases. Trimming took 5 bases from V and 5 from J; bases not matched to a gene: 10. Germline CDR1 SQVTM, CDR2 ANQGSEA. This CDR3 is built from 14 residues. The CDR3 DNA follows: TGCAGCGTTCCAAGAAGCGGGAGTGGTGAGACCCAGTACTTC. Protein sequence: CSVPRSGSGETQYF.

The table lists this clonotype with a few counts. The rearrangement joins TRBV5-1 to TRBJ1-2, with TRBD1 as a possible D gene (6 bases). CDR1 and CDR2 (germline): SGHRS, YFSETQ. The CDR3 runs 14 residues. The V gene lost 4 bases and the J gene lost 4 bases, with 14 bases spanning the gap. The CDR3 region is CASSGQPNAYGYTF. The CDR3 DNA reads as TGCGCCAGCAGCGGACAGCCGAACGCCTATGGCTACACCTTC.

This sequence joins TRBV7-6 and TRBJ2-3; TRBD1 agrees at 8 bases. CDR3 length: 15 residues. Germline V CDR1 and CDR2: SGHVS, FNYEAQ. V gave up 4 bases and J gave up 5 bases; unmatched junction bases: 8. CDR3 in DNA: TGTGCCAGCAGCTCAGGGGGCGCGTCAAAAGATACGCAGTATTTT. It translates to CASSSGGASKDTQYF.

In this sample, this clonotype turned up a few times. The V call is TRBV10-3, the J call TRBJ2-1, with TRBD2 as a possible D gene (6 bases). V lost 1 base, J lost 3 bases, and 13 bases lay in between. Looked up from germline, CDR1 is ENHRY and CDR2 is SYGVKD. The CDR3 sequence is 16 residues long. The chain's CDR3 is CAISEYDRENYNEQFF. The CDR3 coding sequence is TGTGCCATCAGTGAGTACGATCGGGAGAACTACAATGAGCAGTTCTTC.

This chain joins TRBV6-1 and TRBJ1-6, with TRBD1 matching 7 bases. CDR3 length equals 15 residues. Germline CDR1 reads MNHNS; CDR2 reads SASEGT. The junction had 11 bases not matched to a gene; V was cut back by 6 bases and J by 9 bases. The CDR3, as DNA: TGTGCCAGCAGGGCAGGGGGGGGCCGGAGTTCACCCCTCCACTTT. It translates to CASRAGGGRSSPLHF.

This clonotype was detected a few times. This chain links TRBV7-2 with TRBJ2-5; 7 bases align to TRBD2. Germline values: CDR1 SGHTA, CDR2 FQGNSA. With 1 base clipped from V and 7 bases from J, the junction kept 12 bases outside the gene matches. The CDR3 consists of 16 residues. CDR3 sequence (DNA): TGTGCCAGCAGCTTAGAGATGCGGGGGAGGGCATTGACCCAGTACTTC. This encodes CASSLEMRGRALTQYF.

This clonotype appeared a few times. The chain couples TRBV20-1 to TRBJ2-1; 7 bases fit TRBD2. Germline values: CDR1 DFQATT, CDR2 SNEGSKA (reference sequence). This CDR3 comprises 17 residues. Germline trimming cut 5 bases from V and 2 bases from J; bases unmatched to any gene: 15. The CDR3 coding sequence is TGCAGTGCTGGAGGACCGGGACTATACGATACCTACAATGAGCAGTTCTTC. Its translation: CSAGGPGLYDTYNEQFF.

This clonotype was found a few times. This chain uses TRBV12-3 or TRBV12-4 with TRBJ2-1, with 7 bases that match TRBD1. This CDR3 spans 16 amino acids. V was clipped by 6 bases and J by 0 bases; unmatched bases: 8. The CDR3 DNA sequence: TGTGCCAGCAGGCCCCTCGGGGACAGCTCCTACAATGAGCAGTTCTTC. As protein: CASRPLGDSSYNEQFF.

This clonotype was found a few times. The chain uses TRBV5-6 and TRBJ2-5; 7 positions agree with TRBD2. Per germline, CDR1 SGHDT and CDR2 YYEEEE. The CDR3 consists of 17 residues. Trimming removed 1 base from V and 0 bases from J; junction bases left unmatched: 9. The CDR3 nucleotides read TGTGCCAGCAGCTTGTTAGCCCGGCGGGGGTACCAAGAGACCCAGTACTTC. Translation: CASSLLARRGYQETQYF.

This sequence joins TRBV20-1 and TRBJ2-5; D is possibly TRBD2 (5 bases). The CDR3 loop spans 13 amino acids. The germline gives CDR1 DFQATT, CDR2 SNEGSKA (reference sequence). Trimming took 8 bases from V and 1 from J, leaving 14 bases between them. The CDR3: CSPPSGFQETQYF. The CDR3 DNA follows: TGCAGTCCCCCCTCGGGATTCCAAGAGACCCAGTACTTC.

V gene TRBV4-1 combines with J gene TRBJ2-4; 14 bases align to TRBD2. Unmatched junction bases numbered 4, after V lost 1 base and J lost 2 bases. Looked up from germline, CDR1 is MGHRA and CDR2 is YSYEKL. The CDR3 has 18 amino acids. Written as DNA, the CDR3 is TGCGCCAGCAGCCAAGCCGGGACTAGCGGGAGTTCCAAAAACATTCAGTACTTC. Residues: CASSQAGTSGSSKNIQYF.

This sequence joins TRBV15 and TRBJ2-5; D is possibly TRBD1 (6 bases). CDR1 and CDR2 from the germline V gene are LNHNV and YYDKDF (reference sequence). Between the trimmed V and J ends, which lost 4 bases and 10 bases, there was a span of 16 bases. The CDR3 extends over 13 amino acids. The CDR3 DNA reads as TGTGCCACCAGCACTGGACAGCCGGTGGGCCAGTACTTC. This encodes CATSTGQPVGQYF.

V gene TRBV7-9 combines with J gene TRBJ2-7; TRBD2 aligns across 9 bases. Germline trimming cut 5 bases from V and 2 bases from J; bases unmatched to any gene: 7. The germline V gene encodes CDR1 SEHNR and CDR2 FQNEAQ (reference sequence). This CDR3 has 15 amino acids. The CDR3 reads CASSGLAPSPYEQYF. The CDR3 bases are TGTGCCAGCAGCGGACTAGCGCCTTCACCCTACGAGCAGTACTTC.

The rearrangement joins TRBV29-1 to TRBJ2-3, with 8 bases identical to TRBD2. The germline V gene has CDR1 SQVTM and CDR2 ANQGSEA. This CDR3 has 15 amino acids. Germline trimming cut 5 bases from V and 1 base from J; bases unmatched to any gene: 8. CDR3 in amino acids: CSVLVREGGTDTQYF. The CDR3 DNA sequence: TGCAGCGTTTTGGTTCGGGAGGGAGGCACAGATACGCAGTATTTT.

The chain employs TRBV9 and TRBJ2-7; possibly TRBD2 for D (7 bases). V was trimmed by 3 bases and J by 6 bases, leaving 10 bases between them. CDR1 SGDLS and CDR2 YYNGEE come from the germline V gene. This CDR3 contains 12 residues. The DNA for the CDR3 is TGTGCCAGCAGCGAGGGGGGGGGCGAGCAGTACTTC. It is translated as CASSEGGGEQYF.

The rearrangement joins TRBV6-5 to TRBJ1-2, with no clear D. V lost 0 bases and J lost 2, with 16 bases in between. This CDR3 comprises 17 residues. Germline CDR1 and CDR2: MNHEY and SVGAGI. The CDR3 DNA follows: TGTGCCAGCAGTTACTCGAACGGAGTCAGCAACAACTATGGCTACACCTTC. Protein sequence: CASSYSNGVSNNYGYTF.

This chain connects TRBV10-3 to TRBJ2-1, with 13 nucleotides matching TRBD2. CDR1 is ENHRY and CDR2 is SYGVKD in the germline V gene. V shed 8 bases and J 6 bases; nucleotides not matched to a gene: 4. The CDR3 spans 14 residues. For the CDR3, the DNA is TGTGCCATCGGAACTAGCGGGGGGGCCAATGAGCAGTTCTTC. It codes for CAIGTSGGANEQFF.

The rearrangement joins TRBV24-1 to TRBJ1-2; the match to TRBD1 covers 7 bases. The CDR3 extends over 16 amino acids. Trimming at V came to 3 bases and at J to 0 bases, leaving 6 bases not matched to a gene. CDR1 KGHDR and CDR2 SFDVKD come from the germline V gene. In nucleotides, the CDR3 is TGTGCCACCAGTGATCCCCAACAGGGGACTAACTATGGCTACACCTTC. Amino acid sequence: CATSDPQQGTNYGYTF.

This clonotype was found a few times. The rearrangement joins TRBV12-3 or TRBV12-4 to TRBJ2-1; D is ambiguous. This CDR3 is 12 amino acids long. V lost 2 bases to trimming and J lost 9 bases, with 8 bases between them. CDR3 sequence (DNA): TGTGCCAGCAGTTTAAGACGCCGTGAGCAGTTCTTC. This translates into CASSLRRREQFF.

This clonotype was seen at least ten times. This chain uses TRBV10-3 with TRBJ2-1, with 7 bases lining up with TRBD2. Germline assignment: CDR1 ENHRY and CDR2 SYGVKD. CDR3 length: 16 residues. J lost 1 base, V lost 7 bases, and 10 bases had no gene match. CDR3 sequence reads: CAIILTSTASYNEQFF. CDR3 nucleotides: TGTGCCATCATTTTGACTAGCACTGCTTCCTACAATGAGCAGTTCTTC.

This rearrangement joins TRBV25-1 to TRBJ2-1, with TRBD2 matching over 15 bases. Trimming cost V 6 bases and J 6 bases; bases outside gene matches: 6. Germline V gene sequence: CDR1 MGHDK, CDR2 SYGVNS. CDR3 length equals 16 residues. CDR3 sequence: CASRLPGLAGGNEQFF. The DNA of the CDR3 is TGTGCCAGCAGATTACCGGGACTAGCGGGAGGCAATGAGCAGTTCTTC. Together with reference TRBV25-1 and TRBJ2-1, the CDR3 gives the full variable domain: EADIYQTPRYLVIGTGKKITLECSQTMGHDKMYWYQQDPGMELHLIHYSYGVNSTEKGDLSSESTVSRIRTEHFPLTLESARPSHTSQYLCASRLPGLAGGNEQFFGPGTRLTVL.

V is TRBV18 and J is TRBJ2-7; D remains unclear. The CDR3 spans 14 residues. V dropped 3 bases and J dropped 2 bases, with 11 bases sitting between them. Germline V lookup: CDR1 KGHSH, CDR2 LQKENI. CDR3 sequence (DNA): TGTGCCAGCTCACCTAACCCGGACCCCTACGAGCAGTACTTC. This sequence encodes CASSPNPDPYEQYF.

This chain connects TRBV7-8 to TRBJ1-1; 7 positions match TRBD1. The CDR3 spans 13 residues. CDR1 and CDR2 (germline): SGHVS, FQNEAQ. Trimming removed 5 bases from V and 7 bases from J; junction bases left unmatched: 7. The CDR3 is CASSPRQGREAFF. The CDR3 nucleotides read TGTGCCAGCAGCCCGCGACAGGGCCGTGAAGCTTTCTTT. Supplemented by reference TRBV7-8 and TRBJ1-1, the full variable domain reads GAGVSQSPRYKVAKRGQDVALRCDPISGHVSLFWYQQALGQGPEFLTYFQNEAQLDKSGLPSDRFFAERPEGSVSTLKIQRTQQEDSAVYLCASSPRQGREAFFGQGTRLTVV.